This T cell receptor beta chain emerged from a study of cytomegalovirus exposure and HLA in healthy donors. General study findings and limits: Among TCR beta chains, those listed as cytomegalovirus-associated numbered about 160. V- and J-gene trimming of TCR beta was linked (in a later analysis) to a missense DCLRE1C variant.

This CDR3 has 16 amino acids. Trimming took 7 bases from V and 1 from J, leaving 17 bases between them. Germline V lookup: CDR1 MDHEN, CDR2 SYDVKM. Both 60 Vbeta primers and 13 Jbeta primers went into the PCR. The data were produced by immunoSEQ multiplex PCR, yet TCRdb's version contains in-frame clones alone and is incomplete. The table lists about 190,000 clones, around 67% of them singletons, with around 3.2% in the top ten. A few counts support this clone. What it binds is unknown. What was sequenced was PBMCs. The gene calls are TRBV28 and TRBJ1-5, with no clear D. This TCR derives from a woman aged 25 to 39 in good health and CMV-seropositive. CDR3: CASIPEAPGSNQPQHF. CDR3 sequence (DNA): TGTGCCAGCATTCCCGAGGCCCCTGGAAGCAATCAGCCCCAGCATTTT.